Listed here is a single T cell receptor beta chain. Repertoires were generated with immunoSEQ multiplex PCR, while TCRdb's copy carries only in-frame clones and drops some. The repertoire holds approximately 52,000 clones, with less than 95% as singletons. The record originates from a study of blood T cell repertoires in COVID-19. With 2 bases removed from V and 3 bases from J, the gap between germline ends came to 14 bases. The CDR3 loop spans 15 amino acids. Per germline, CDR1 MNHNS and CDR2 SASEGT. The sequence came from a human donor in a cohort sampled during active COVID-19. The sequenced sample was peripheral blood. This chain joins TRBV6-1 and TRBJ2-7; D uncertain. The CDR3 nucleotides are TGTGCCAGCAGTGAAAAGACTCACGCACTCTACGAGCAGTACTTC. It yields the protein CASSEKTHALYEQYF.